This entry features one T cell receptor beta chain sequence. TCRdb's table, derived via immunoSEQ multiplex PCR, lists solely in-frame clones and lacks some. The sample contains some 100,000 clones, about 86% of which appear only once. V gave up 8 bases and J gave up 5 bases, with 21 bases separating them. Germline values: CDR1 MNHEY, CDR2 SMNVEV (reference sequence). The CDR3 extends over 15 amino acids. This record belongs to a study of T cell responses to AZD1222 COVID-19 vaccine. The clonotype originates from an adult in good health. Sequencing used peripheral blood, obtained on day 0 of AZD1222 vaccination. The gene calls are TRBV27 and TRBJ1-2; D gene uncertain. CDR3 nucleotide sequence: TGTGCCAGCGGACCTACCGCAAACATTAGGTATGGCTACACCTTC. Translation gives CASGPTANIRYGYTF.